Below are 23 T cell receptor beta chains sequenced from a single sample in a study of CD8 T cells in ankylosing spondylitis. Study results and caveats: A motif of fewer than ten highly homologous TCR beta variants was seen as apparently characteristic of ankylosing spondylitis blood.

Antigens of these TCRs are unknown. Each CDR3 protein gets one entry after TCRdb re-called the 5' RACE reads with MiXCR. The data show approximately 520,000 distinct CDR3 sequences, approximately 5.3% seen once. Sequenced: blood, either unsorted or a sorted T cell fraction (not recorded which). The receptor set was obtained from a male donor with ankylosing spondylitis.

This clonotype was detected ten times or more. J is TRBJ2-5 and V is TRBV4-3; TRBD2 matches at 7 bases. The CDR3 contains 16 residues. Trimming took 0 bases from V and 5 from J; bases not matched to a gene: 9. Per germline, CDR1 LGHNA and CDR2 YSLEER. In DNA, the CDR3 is TGCGCCAGCAGCCAAGATCTGGAGGGAGGGAGCGAGACCCAGTACTTC. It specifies CASSQDLEGGSETQYF.

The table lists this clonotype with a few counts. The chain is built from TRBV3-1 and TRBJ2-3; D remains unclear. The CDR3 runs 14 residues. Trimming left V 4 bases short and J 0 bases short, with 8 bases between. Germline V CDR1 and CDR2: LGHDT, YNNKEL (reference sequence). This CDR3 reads CASSRAQSTDTQYF. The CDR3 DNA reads TGTGCCAGCAGCCGGGCTCAAAGCACAGATACGCAGTATTTT.

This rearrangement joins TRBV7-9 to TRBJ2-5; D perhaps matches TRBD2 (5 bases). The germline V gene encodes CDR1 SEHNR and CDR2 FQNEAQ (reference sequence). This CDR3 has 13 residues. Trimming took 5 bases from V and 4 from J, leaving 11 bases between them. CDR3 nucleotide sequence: TGTGCCAGCAGCATAGACGCGGGAGAGACCCAGTACTTC. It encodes CASSIDAGETQYF.

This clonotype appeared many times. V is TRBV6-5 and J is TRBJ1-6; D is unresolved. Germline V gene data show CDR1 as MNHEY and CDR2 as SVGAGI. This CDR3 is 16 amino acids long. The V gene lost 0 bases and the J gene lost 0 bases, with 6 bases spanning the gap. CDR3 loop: CASSYSFNSYNSPLHF. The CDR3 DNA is TGTGCCAGCAGTTACTCGTTTAACTCCTATAATTCACCCCTCCACTTT.

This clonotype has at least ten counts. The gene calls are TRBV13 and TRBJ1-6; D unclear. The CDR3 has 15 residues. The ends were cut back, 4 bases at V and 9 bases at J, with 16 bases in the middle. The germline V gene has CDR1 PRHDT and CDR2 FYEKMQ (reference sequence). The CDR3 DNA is TGTGCCAGCAGCTCCTCTAGGACCCGGGGTTCACCCCTCCACTTT. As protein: CASSSSRTRGSPLHF.

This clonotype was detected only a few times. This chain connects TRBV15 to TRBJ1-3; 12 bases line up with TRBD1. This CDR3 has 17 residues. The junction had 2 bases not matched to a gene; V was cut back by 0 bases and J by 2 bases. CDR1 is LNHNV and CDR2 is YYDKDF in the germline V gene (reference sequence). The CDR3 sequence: CATSRDGTGGAGNTIYF. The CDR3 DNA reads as TGTGCCACCAGCAGAGATGGGACAGGGGGCGCTGGAAACACCATATATTTT. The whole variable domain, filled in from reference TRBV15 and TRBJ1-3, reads DAMVIQNPRYQVTQFGKPVTLSCSQTLNHNVMYWYQQKSSQAPKLLFHYYDKDFNNEADTPDNFQSRRPNTSFCFLDIRSPGLGDTAMYLCATSRDGTGGAGNTIYFGEGSWLTVV.

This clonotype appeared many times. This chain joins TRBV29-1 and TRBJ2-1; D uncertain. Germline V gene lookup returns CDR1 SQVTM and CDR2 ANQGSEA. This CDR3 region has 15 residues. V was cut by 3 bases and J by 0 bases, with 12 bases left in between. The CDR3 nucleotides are TGCAGCGTTGATCTCCCGGAGAGCTCCTACAATGAGCAGTTCTTC. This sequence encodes CSVDLPESSYNEQFF.

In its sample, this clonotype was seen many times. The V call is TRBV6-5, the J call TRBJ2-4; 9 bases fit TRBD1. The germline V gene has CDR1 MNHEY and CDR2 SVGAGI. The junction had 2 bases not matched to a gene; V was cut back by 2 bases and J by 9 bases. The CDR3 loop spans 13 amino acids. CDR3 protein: CASSYLTGGIQYF. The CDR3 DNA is TGTGCCAGCAGTTACCTGACAGGGGGCATTCAGTACTTC.

The CDR3 region is CASSLRRRGSNIQYF. CDR3 nucleotides: TGTGCCAGCAGTTTAAGAAGGCGGGGGTCAAACATTCAGTACTTC. The V and J genes are TRBV12-3 or TRBV12-4 and TRBJ2-4, with 7 nucleotides matching TRBD2. There are 15 residues in the CDR3. The V and J ends lost 2 bases and 6 bases, in that order; junction bases with no gene match: 7.

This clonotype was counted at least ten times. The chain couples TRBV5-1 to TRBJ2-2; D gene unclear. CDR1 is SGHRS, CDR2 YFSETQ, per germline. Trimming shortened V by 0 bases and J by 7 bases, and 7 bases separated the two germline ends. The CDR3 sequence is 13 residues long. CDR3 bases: TGCGCCAGCAGCTTGGAAGGGAACGGGGAGCTGTTTTTT. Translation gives CASSLEGNGELFF.

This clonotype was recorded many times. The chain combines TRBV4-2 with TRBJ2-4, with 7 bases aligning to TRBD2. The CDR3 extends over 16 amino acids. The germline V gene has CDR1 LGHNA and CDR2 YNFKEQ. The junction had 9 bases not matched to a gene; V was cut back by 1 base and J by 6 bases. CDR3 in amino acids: CASSQVLGREGNIQYF. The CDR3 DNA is TGTGCCAGCAGCCAAGTCTTAGGCAGGGAGGGAAACATTCAGTACTTC.

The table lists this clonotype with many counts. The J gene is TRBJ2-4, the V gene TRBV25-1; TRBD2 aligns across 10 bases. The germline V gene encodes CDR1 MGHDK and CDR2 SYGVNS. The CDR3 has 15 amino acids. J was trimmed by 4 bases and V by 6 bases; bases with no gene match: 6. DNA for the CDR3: TGTGCCAGCAGAGCCCAAGCGGGGGGGAAAAACATTCAGTACTTC. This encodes CASRAQAGGKNIQYF.

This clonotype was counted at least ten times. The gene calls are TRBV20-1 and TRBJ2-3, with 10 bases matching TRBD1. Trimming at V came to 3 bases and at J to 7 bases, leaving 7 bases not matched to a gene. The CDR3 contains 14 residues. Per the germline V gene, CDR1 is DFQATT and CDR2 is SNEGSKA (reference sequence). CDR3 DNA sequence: TGCAGTGCTAGGCCCGGGACAGGGGTAAATACGCAGTATTTT. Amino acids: CSARPGTGVNTQYF.

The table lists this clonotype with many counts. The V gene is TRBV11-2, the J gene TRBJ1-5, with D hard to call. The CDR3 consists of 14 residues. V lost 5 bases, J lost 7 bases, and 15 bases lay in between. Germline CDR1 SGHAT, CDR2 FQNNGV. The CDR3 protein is CASSPDRGLQPQHF. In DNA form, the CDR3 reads TGTGCCAGCAGCCCTGACCGGGGATTACAGCCCCAGCATTTT.

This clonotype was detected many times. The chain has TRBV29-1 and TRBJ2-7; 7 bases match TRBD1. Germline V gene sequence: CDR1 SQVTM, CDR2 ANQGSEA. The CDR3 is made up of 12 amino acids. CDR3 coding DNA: TGCAGTGCCGGGACAGCTTCCTACGAGCAGTACTTC. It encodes CSAGTASYEQYF.

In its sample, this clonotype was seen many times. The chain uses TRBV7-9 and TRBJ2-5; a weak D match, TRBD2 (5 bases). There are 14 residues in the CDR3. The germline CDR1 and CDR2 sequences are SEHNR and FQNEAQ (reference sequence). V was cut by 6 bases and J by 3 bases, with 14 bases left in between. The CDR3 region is CASSSQDGKETQYF. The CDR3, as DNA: TGTGCCAGCAGTTCTCAGGACGGGAAAGAGACCCAGTACTTC. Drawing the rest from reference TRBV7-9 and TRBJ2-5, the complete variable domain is DTGVSQNPRHKITKRGQNVTFRCDPISEHNRLYWYRQTLGQGPEFLTYFQNEAQLEKSRLLSDRFSAERPKGSFSTLEIQRTEQGDSAMYLCASSSQDGKETQYFGPGTRLLVL.

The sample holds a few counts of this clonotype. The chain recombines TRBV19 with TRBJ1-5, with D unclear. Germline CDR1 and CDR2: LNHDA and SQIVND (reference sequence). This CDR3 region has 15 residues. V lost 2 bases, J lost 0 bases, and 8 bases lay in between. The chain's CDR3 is CASSITADSNQPQHF. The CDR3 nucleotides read TGTGCCAGTAGTATAACGGCAGATAGCAATCAGCCCCAGCATTTT.

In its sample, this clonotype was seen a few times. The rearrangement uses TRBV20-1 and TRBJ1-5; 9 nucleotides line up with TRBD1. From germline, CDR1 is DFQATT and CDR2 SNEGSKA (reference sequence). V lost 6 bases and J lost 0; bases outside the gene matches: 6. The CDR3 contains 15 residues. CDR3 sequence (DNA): TGCAGTGCACAGGGGGCTCGAGATAGCAATCAGCCCCAGCATTTT. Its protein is CSAQGARDSNQPQHF.

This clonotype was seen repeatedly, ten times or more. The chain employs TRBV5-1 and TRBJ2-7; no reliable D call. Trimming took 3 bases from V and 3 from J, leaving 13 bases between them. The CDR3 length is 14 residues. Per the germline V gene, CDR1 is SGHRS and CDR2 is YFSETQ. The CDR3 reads CASSSLSIYYEQYF. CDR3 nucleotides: TGCGCCAGCAGCTCTCTCTCAATTTACTACGAGCAGTACTTC. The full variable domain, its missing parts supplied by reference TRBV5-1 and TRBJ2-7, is KAGVTQTPRYLIKTRGQQVTLSCSPISGHRSVSWYQQTPGQGLQFLFEYFSETQRNKGNFPGRFSGRQFSNSRSEMNVSTLELGDSALYLCASSSLSIYYEQYFGPGTRLTVT.

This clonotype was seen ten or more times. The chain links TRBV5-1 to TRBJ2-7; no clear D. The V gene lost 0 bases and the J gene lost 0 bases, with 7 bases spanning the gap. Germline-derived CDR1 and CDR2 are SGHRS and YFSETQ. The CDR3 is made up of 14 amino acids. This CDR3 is CASSLGALSYEQYF. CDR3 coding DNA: TGCGCCAGCAGCTTGGGGGCTCTCTCCTACGAGCAGTACTTC.

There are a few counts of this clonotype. CDR3 protein: CASSSWDKNTEAFF. CDR3 nucleotide sequence: TGTGCCAGCAGCTCCTGGGACAAGAACACTGAAGCTTTCTTT. The rearrangement links TRBV7-9 to TRBJ1-1, with D possibly being TRBD1 (6 bases). This CDR3 has 14 residues. Looked up from germline, CDR1 is SEHNR and CDR2 is FQNEAQ (reference sequence). V lost 4 bases and J lost 1, with 10 bases in between.

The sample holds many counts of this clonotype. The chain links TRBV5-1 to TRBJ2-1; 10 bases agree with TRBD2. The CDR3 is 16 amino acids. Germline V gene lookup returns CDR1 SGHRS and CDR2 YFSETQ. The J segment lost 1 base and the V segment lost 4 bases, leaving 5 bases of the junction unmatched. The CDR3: CASSTRTSGSYNEQFF. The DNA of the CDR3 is TGCGCCAGCAGCACCCGGACTAGCGGTTCCTACAATGAGCAGTTCTTC.

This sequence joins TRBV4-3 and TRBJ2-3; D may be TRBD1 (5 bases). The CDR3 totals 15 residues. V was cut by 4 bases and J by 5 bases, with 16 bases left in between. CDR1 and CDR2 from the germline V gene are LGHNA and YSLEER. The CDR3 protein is CASSRVDIMGDTQYF. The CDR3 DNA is TGCGCCAGCAGCCGCGTGGACATTATGGGAGATACGCAGTATTTT.